The clone carrying this T cell receptor (beta chain) was counted ten times or more. Its antigen remains unidentified. Germline V gives CDR1 KGHDR, CDR2 SFDVKD. V was clipped by 1 base and J by 3 bases; unmatched bases: 5. The CDR3 covers 16 residues. All patients were untreated before thyroid surgery. TCRdb recomputed clones from the PCR reads via MiXCR. The table shows some 39,000 clones, with around 15% occurring only once. This specimen belongs to a study of metastatic and nonmetastatic thyroid tumors. Study-wide findings and caveats: Versus benign nodules, malignant thyroid tumors reportedly had significantly higher TCR beta diversity, in blood and tumor.

The chain links TRBV24-1 to TRBJ2-7, with 10 bases identical to TRBD1. Source material: blood. The TCR originated in a female donor with papillary thyroid cancer or a benign thyroid nodule (not recorded which). Some clones in this sample may be carry-over from other donors' samples. As DNA, the CDR3 is TGTGCCACCAGTGATTTTACGACAGGGGGCCGCTACGAGCAGTACTTC. This translates into CATSDFTTGGRYEQYF.